This T cell receptor (beta chain) was captured by sequencing in a study of naive and memory T cell subsets. Two oligonucleotides, mixed equimolar, formed the beta constant-region primer covering TRBC1 and TRBC2. TCRdb passed the UMI-ligation and nested PCR reads through MiXCR, listing each CDR3 protein once. The sample lists roughly 140,000 distinct CDR3 sequences; about 18% were seen once. This sequence originates from a human donor in good health. Sequenced sample: naive CD4+ T cells from blood.

CDR3 nucleotides: TGTGCCTGGACCGGGACTAGCGGGAGTATAACAGATACGCAGTATTTT. This translates into CAWTGTSGSITDTQYF. V gene TRBV30 combines with J gene TRBJ2-3, with 14 bases aligning to TRBD2. The V segment lost 4 bases and the J segment 3 bases; nucleotides outside the gene matches: 6. CDR1 is GTSNPN and CDR2 is SVGIG in the germline V gene (reference sequence). The CDR3 has 16 amino acids. Together with reference TRBV30 and TRBJ2-3, the CDR3 gives the full variable domain: SQTIHQWPATLVQPVGSPLSLECTVEGTSNPNLYWYRQAAGRGLQLLFYSVGIGQISSEVPQNLSASRPQDRQFILSSKKLLLSDSGFYLCAWTGTSGSITDTQYFGPGTRLTVL.